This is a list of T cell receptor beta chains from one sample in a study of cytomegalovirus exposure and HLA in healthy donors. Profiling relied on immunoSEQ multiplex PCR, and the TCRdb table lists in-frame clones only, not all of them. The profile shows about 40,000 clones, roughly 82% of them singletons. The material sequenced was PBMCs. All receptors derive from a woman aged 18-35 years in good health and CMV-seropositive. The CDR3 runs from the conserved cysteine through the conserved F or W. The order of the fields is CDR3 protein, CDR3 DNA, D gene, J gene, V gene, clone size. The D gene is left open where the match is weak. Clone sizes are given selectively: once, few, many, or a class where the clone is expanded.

CDR3: CASSLTRTANTEAFF; DNA: TGTGCCAGCAGCTTAACCCGGACAGCAAACACTGAAGCTTTCTTT; D: .; J: TRBJ1-1; V: TRBV11-2; size: .
CDR3: CSVRTDTDTQYF; DNA: TGCAGCGTTAGGACAGACACAGATACGCAGTATTTT; D: .; J: TRBJ2-3; V: TRBV29-1; size: .
CDR3: CSVEGADRRAINEQFF; DNA: TGCAGCGTTGAAGGCGCGGACAGGCGTGCGATTAATGAGCAGTTCTTC; D: TRBD1; J: TRBJ2-1; V: TRBV29-1; size: .
CDR3: CASSSYTDTQYF; DNA: TGTGCCAGCAGTTCCTACACAGATACGCAGTATTTT; D: .; J: TRBJ2-3; V: TRBV28; size: .
CDR3: CASSFRSQDTQYF; DNA: TGTGCCAGCAGCTTCCGGTCTCAAGATACGCAGTATTTT; D: .; J: TRBJ2-3; V: TRBV7-2; size: .
CDR3: CASSLVGTGVYEQYF; DNA: TGCGCCAGCAGCTTGGTTGGGACAGGGGTCTACGAGCAGTACTTC; D: TRBD1; J: TRBJ2-7; V: TRBV5-1; size: .
CDR3: CASSYRSGGTYEQYF; DNA: TGTGCCAGCAGTTATCGGTCAGGGGGGACCTACGAGCAGTACTTC; D: .; J: TRBJ2-7; V: TRBV6-5; size: .
CDR3: CASSPGQEGYTF; DNA: TGTGCCAGCAGCCCCGGACAGGAAGGCTACACCTTC; D: TRBD1; J: TRBJ1-2; V: TRBV5-6; size: .
CDR3: CASSLGSSVSYNEQFF; DNA: TGTGCCAGCAGCTTGGGTTCTAGCGTATCCTACAATGAGCAGTTCTTC; D: .; J: TRBJ2-1; V: TRBV5-6; size: .
CDR3: CASSTNYGYTF; DNA: TGTGCCAGCAGTACTAACTATGGCTACACCTTC; D: .; J: TRBJ1-2; V: TRBV7-9; size: .
CDR3: CASLASSAPDEQFF; DNA: TGTGCCAGCTTGGCTTCGAGCGCTCCGGATGAGCAGTTCTTC; D: .; J: TRBJ2-1; V: TRBV7-9; size: .
CDR3: CASSQAGGPDTQYF; DNA: TGTGCCAGCAGTCAAGCGGGAGGGCCAGATACGCAGTATTTT; D: TRBD2; J: TRBJ2-3; V: TRBV6-4; size: few
CDR3: CASSLGLLTGGFATEAFF; DNA: TGTGCCAGCAGCTTAGGGCTCTTGACAGGGGGCTTCGCCACTGAAGCTTTCTTT; D: TRBD1; J: TRBJ1-1; V: TRBV7-2; size: .
CDR3: CASSPGEAYPYNEQFF; DNA: TGTGCCAGTAGTCCTGGAGAAGCGTATCCCTACAATGAGCAGTTCTTC; D: .; J: TRBJ2-1; V: TRBV19; size: .
CDR3: CASSQGYRETSEQYF; DNA: TGCGCCAGCAGCCAAGGATACAGGGAAACCAGCGAGCAGTACTTC; D: .; J: TRBJ2-7; V: TRBV4-3; size: .
CDR3: CSGTGQGHHEQFF; DNA: TGCAGCGGGACGGGACAGGGGCACCATGAGCAGTTCTTC; D: TRBD1; J: TRBJ2-1; V: TRBV29-1; size: .
CDR3: CASSDSGTANSPLHF; DNA: TGTGCCAGCAGTGACTCCGGGACAGCGAATTCACCCCTCCACTTT; D: TRBD1; J: TRBJ1-6; V: TRBV6-4; size: .
CDR3: CASTLAALAADTQYF; DNA: TGTGCCAGCACCCTTGCGGCGCTAGCGGCAGATACGCAGTATTTT; D: TRBD2; J: TRBJ2-3; V: TRBV7-2; size: .
CDR3: CACVDRAFYGYTF; DNA: TGTGCCTGTGTGGACAGGGCGTTCTATGGCTACACCTTC; D: TRBD1; J: TRBJ1-2; V: TRBV30; size: .
CDR3: CSAVGAGYTEAFF; DNA: TGCAGCGCCGTAGGGGCGGGGTACACTGAAGCTTTCTTT; D: .; J: TRBJ1-1; V: TRBV29-1; size: .
CDR3: CASSPPGQNTGELFF; DNA: TGTGCCAGCAGTCCCCCGGGACAGAACACCGGGGAGCTGTTTTTT; D: .; J: TRBJ2-2; V: TRBV6-5; size: .
CDR3: CASSLETGPQHF; DNA: TGTGCCAGCAGTTTGGAGACAGGCCCCCAGCATTTT; D: .; J: TRBJ1-5; V: TRBV28; size: .
CDR3: CASSSDRGFYGYTF; DNA: TGCGCCAGCAGCTCAGACAGGGGTTTCTATGGCTACACCTTC; D: TRBD1; J: TRBJ1-2; V: TRBV5-1; size: few
CDR3: CASSPLGIYGYTF; DNA: TGTGCCAGCAGCCCCCTAGGCATCTATGGCTACACCTTC; D: .; J: TRBJ1-2; V: TRBV14; size: few
CDR3: CASSLYRAGTGELFF; DNA: TGTGCCAGCAGCTTGTACCGGGCGGGGACCGGGGAGCTGTTTTTT; D: .; J: TRBJ2-2; V: TRBV5-6; size: .
CDR3: CASSQAGAGGELFF; DNA: TGTGCCAGCAGCCAAGCAGGGGCTGGCGGGGAGCTGTTTTTT; D: .; J: TRBJ2-2; V: TRBV14; size: .
CDR3: CASSWTGLDIGELFF; DNA: TGTGCCAGCAGTTGGACAGGGTTAGACATCGGGGAGCTGTTTTTT; D: TRBD1; J: TRBJ2-2; V: TRBV6-1; size: .
CDR3: CASSFRGYEAFF; DNA: TGTGCCAGTAGTTTCAGGGGATATGAAGCTTTCTTT; D: .; J: TRBJ1-1; V: TRBV19; size: .
CDR3: CASSQVGELFF; DNA: TGCGCCAGCAGCCAAGTAGGGGAGCTGTTTTTT; D: .; J: TRBJ2-2; V: TRBV4-1; size: .
CDR3: CASSPAGTVRSNEKLFF; DNA: TGTGCCAGCAGCCCGGCCGGGACAGTACGTAGTAATGAAAAACTGTTTTTT; D: TRBD1; J: TRBJ1-4; V: TRBV7-6; size: .
CDR3: CAINSLRTGKNTEAFF; DNA: TGTGCCATCAATAGCCTAAGGACAGGGAAGAACACTGAAGCTTTCTTT; D: TRBD1; J: TRBJ1-1; V: TRBV10-3; size: .
CDR3: CASSIARGRGTGELFF; DNA: TGTGCCAGCAGTATAGCCAGGGGGCGCGGTACCGGGGAGCTGTTTTTT; D: TRBD1; J: TRBJ2-2; V: TRBV27; size: .
CDR3: CSVRTGKLETQYF; DNA: TGCAGCGTCCGGACAGGGAAATTGGAGACCCAGTACTTC; D: TRBD1; J: TRBJ2-5; V: TRBV29-1; size: .
CDR3: CASSLGLADTQYF; DNA: TGTGCCAGCAGCTTGGGACTAGCAGATACGCAGTATTTT; D: TRBD2; J: TRBJ2-3; V: TRBV7-3; size: .
CDR3: CASSLGAGGGWADTQYF; DNA: TGTGCCAGCAGCTTAGGTGCGGGGGGGGGATGGGCAGATACGCAGTATTTT; D: TRBD2; J: TRBJ2-3; V: TRBV7-2; size: .
CDR3: CASSLLGGNTEAFF; DNA: TGTGCCAGCAGCTTATTAGGGGGGAACACTGAAGCTTTCTTT; D: .; J: TRBJ1-1; V: TRBV11-3; size: once
CDR3: CASCPAGPREKLFF; DNA: TGTGCCAGCTGCCCGGCGGGACCTCGGGAAAAACTGTTTTTT; D: .; J: TRBJ1-4; V: TRBV27; size: .
CDR3: CSVETRTGREQFF; DNA: TGCAGCGTTGAAACTCGGACTGGTCGGGAGCAGTTCTTC; D: .; J: TRBJ2-1; V: TRBV29-1; size: .
CDR3: CASRNGTGPRETQYF; DNA: TGTGCCAGCAGGAACGGGACAGGGCCCCGGGAGACCCAGTACTTC; D: TRBD1; J: TRBJ2-5; V: TRBV11-1; size: .
CDR3: CASSSWSRQGALNTGELFF; DNA: TGCGCCAGCAGCTCCTGGTCTCGGCAGGGGGCATTAAACACCGGGGAGCTGTTTTTT; D: TRBD1; J: TRBJ2-2; V: TRBV5-1; size: .